A single sample gave rise to the 24 T cell receptor beta chains below, sequenced in a study of blood T cells in healthy people across ages. Combining a sample-barcoded 5' primer with a J-beta primer mix, a second PCR ran for 7 to 11 cycles. Using its own MiXCR run on the 5' RACE reads, TCRdb lists one record per CDR3 protein. The sample yields over 950,000 distinct CDR3 sequences, approximately 50% seen once. Material: blood. The receptors originated from a woman aged 55-75 years in good health.

The rearrangement uses TRBV30 and TRBJ1-2; a possible D gene is TRBD1 (5 bases). The V and J ends lost 2 bases and 6 bases respectively, with 13 bases between them. This CDR3 is 13 amino acids long. Germline values: CDR1 GTSNPN, CDR2 SVGIG (reference sequence). CDR3 residues: CAWSTGTLHGYTF. DNA of the CDR3: TGTGCCTGGAGTACCGGGACTCTCCATGGCTACACCTTC.

The rearrangement joins TRBV6-2 or TRBV6-3 to TRBJ1-2; D ambiguous. V shed 4 bases and J shed 7 bases, with 19 bases lying between them. The CDR3 loop spans 15 amino acids. From germline, CDR1 is MNHEY and CDR2 SVGEGT. CDR3 loop: CASSSPQAGYVGYTF. The CDR3, as DNA: TGTGCCAGCAGTTCCCCCCAAGCGGGTTATGTTGGCTACACCTTC.

This sequence joins TRBV3-1 and TRBJ2-3; TRBD2 matches at 10 bases. Germline CDR1 LGHDT, CDR2 YNNKEL (reference sequence). Trimming cost V 6 bases and J 1 base; bases outside gene matches: 1. This CDR3 contains 14 residues. The CDR3: CASRGTSGTDTQYF. CDR3 nucleotide sequence: TGTGCCAGCAGGGGGACTAGCGGCACAGATACGCAGTATTTT.

The chain links TRBV6-2 or TRBV6-3 to TRBJ1-5; D gene uncertain. Germline V lookup: CDR1 MNHEY, CDR2 SVGEGT. V was cut by 2 bases and J by 2 bases, with 28 bases left in between. The CDR3 covers 21 residues. In DNA form, the CDR3 reads TGTGCCAGCAGTTACGGTAACCGGGGAGTCAGTATTGGGAGTGGCAATCAGCCCCAGCATTTT. Its protein product is CASSYGNRGVSIGSGNQPQHF.

This clonotype was counted only a few times. This chain uses TRBV7-2 with TRBJ2-4; TRBD1 matches at 9 bases. V shed 3 bases and J 0 bases; nucleotides not matched to a gene: 3. The CDR3 is 16 residues long. Germline V gives CDR1 SGHTA, CDR2 FQGNSA. CDR3 sequence reads: CASSLGQGIAKNIQYF. DNA of the CDR3: TGTGCCAGCAGCTTGGGACAGGGAATAGCCAAAAACATTCAGTACTTC. The full variable domain, completed using reference TRBV7-2 and TRBJ2-4, is GAGVSQSPSNKVTEKGKDVELRCDPISGHTALYWYRQSLGQGLEFLIYFQGNSAPDKSGLPSDRFSAERTGGSVSTLTIQRTQQEDSAVYLCASSLGQGIAKNIQYFGAGTRLSVL.

The chain carries TRBV28 and TRBJ2-5; the match to TRBD2 covers 7 bases. With the DNA end fitting TRBJ2-7 better, the J assignment may be wrong. The CDR3 contains 14 residues. Germline V gene sequence: CDR1 MDHEN, CDR2 SYDVKM. CDR3 DNA sequence: TGTGCCAGCATCCAGAGCGGGAACGTATACGAGCAGTACTTC. Translating it yields CASIQSGNVYEQYF.

V and J are TRBV27 and TRBJ2-7; D call uncertain. V dropped 5 bases and J dropped 3 bases, with 17 bases sitting between them. CDR1 MNHEY and CDR2 SMNVEV come from the germline V gene (reference sequence). This CDR3 region has 15 residues. This chain's CDR3 is CASSPHNLIVYEQYF. The CDR3 bases are TGTGCCAGCAGTCCCCACAACCTCATCGTCTACGAGCAGTACTTC.

The J gene is TRBJ2-5, the V gene TRBV27; tentatively, D is TRBD1 or TRBD2 (6 bases each). CDR1 is MNHEY, CDR2 SMNVEV, per germline (reference sequence). The CDR3 runs to 13 residues. Trimming pared 5 bases from V and 5 bases from J, leaving 12 bases between. CDR3 protein: CASSPGAWETQYF. CDR3 sequence (DNA): TGTGCCAGCAGTCCGGGGGCGTGGGAGACCCAGTACTTC.

The CDR3 protein is CSVPDRSSTDTQYF. Here the CDR3 DNA reads TGCAGTGTACCGGACAGGTCTAGCACAGATACGCAGTATTTT. V is TRBV20-1 and J is TRBJ2-3; 7 nucleotides match TRBD1. V shed 7 bases, J shed 0 bases, and the junction held 7 bases outside the gene matches. The CDR3 has 14 amino acids. Germline CDR1 and CDR2: DFQATT and SNEGSKA (reference sequence).

The chain links TRBV7-6 to TRBJ2-3, with TRBD2 matching 10 bases. The CDR3 spans 18 residues. Germline V gene lookup returns CDR1 SGHVS and CDR2 FNYEAQ. The V gene end was trimmed by 4 bases and the J gene end by 2 bases; junction bases not matched to a gene: 12. CDR3 coding DNA: TGTGCCAGCAGCTCCCGGCCTAGCGGGAGTAAAGCCACAGATACGCAGTATTTT. Its translation is CASSSRPSGSKATDTQYF.

V is TRBV27 and J is TRBJ2-7; 7 bases align to TRBD2. The CDR3 is 13 residues long. Germline CDR1 and CDR2: MNHEY and SMNVEV (reference sequence). After removal of 6 bases from V and 5 bases from J, the junction contained 7 bases not matched to a gene. The CDR3 region has the DNA TGTGCCAGCAGAGAGACTAGCCGGAACGAGCAGTACTTC. It is translated as CASRETSRNEQYF.

This chain joins TRBV5-6 and TRBJ2-4, with D tentatively TRBD2 (6 bases). The DNA matches TRBJ2-5 better at its end, which makes the J call doubtful. The germline V gene encodes CDR1 SGHDT and CDR2 YYEEEE. The CDR3 spans 17 residues. The CDR3 loop is CASSPRGTIKVGETQYF. CDR3 in DNA: TGTGCCAGCAGCCCGCGGGGCACGATAAAGGTGGGAGAGACCCAGTACTTC.

The CDR3 sequence is CASSTGMGTDTQYF. In DNA, the CDR3 is TGTGCCAGCTCTACAGGGATGGGCACAGATACGCAGTATTTT. The chain has TRBV27 and TRBJ2-3; perhaps TRBD1 as D (6 bases). The CDR3 extends over 14 amino acids. CDR1 and CDR2 (germline): MNHEY, SMNVEV (reference sequence). The V end lost 8 bases, the J end lost 1 base, and 13 bases lay between the germline ends.

V gene TRBV7-9 combines with J gene TRBJ1-2; D call uncertain. Looked up from germline, CDR1 is SEHNR and CDR2 is FQNEAQ (reference sequence). V was trimmed by 2 bases and J by 8 bases, leaving 27 bases between them. The CDR3 totals 18 residues. The CDR3 reads CASSLSDIRGPRSGGYTF. The DNA of the CDR3 is TGTGCCAGCAGCTTATCCGACATAAGAGGGCCCAGGTCGGGGGGCTACACCTTC.

This rearrangement joins TRBV7-9 to TRBJ2-3; 7 bases map to TRBD2. The ends lost 4 bases at V and 4 bases at J; junction bases unmatched: 8. CDR3 length equals 15 residues. Germline V gene sequence: CDR1 SEHNR, CDR2 FQNEAQ (reference sequence). The CDR3 reads CASSSGTTISDTQYF. The DNA for the CDR3 is TGTGCCAGCAGCTCCGGGACTACCATTTCAGATACGCAGTATTTT. Full variable domain (remainder filled in from reference TRBV7-9 and TRBJ2-3): DTGVSQNPRHKITKRGQNVTFRCDPISEHNRLYWYRQTLGQGPEFLTYFQNEAQLEKSRLLSDRFSAERPKGSFSTLEIQRTEQGDSAMYLCASSSGTTISDTQYFGPGTRLTVL.

This clonotype was seen many times. The V call is TRBV7-2, the J call TRBJ2-4; no firm D call. The CDR3 covers 12 residues. CDR1 and CDR2 from the germline V gene are SGHTA and FQGNSA. Trimming took off 5 bases at V and 11 bases at J, with 13 bases between the two ends. CDR3: CASSLKGRVQYF. CDR3 bases: TGTGCCAGCAGCCTCAAAGGGCGCGTTCAGTACTTC.

The J gene is TRBJ2-7, the V gene TRBV19, with TRBD1 matching over 7 bases. J was trimmed by 5 bases and V by 9 bases; bases with no gene match: 13. This CDR3 has 14 amino acids. The germline V gene has CDR1 LNHDA and CDR2 SQIVND (reference sequence). CDR3 DNA sequence: TGTGCCAGAATTCCAGGGGGAGAAATCGACGAGCAGTACTTC. As protein: CARIPGGEIDEQYF.

This clonotype showed up just once. One junction end does not reproduce the germline sequence, and a read error may be involved. The chain is built from TRBV12-3 or TRBV12-4 and TRBJ2-4; either TRBD1 or TRBD2 may supply D (5 bases each). The CDR3 runs 14 residues. The CDR3 bases are TGTGCTAGCAGTCAACGGGGCAGAAAAAACATTCAGTACTTC. Protein product: CASSQRGRKNIQYF.

The chain uses TRBV4-2 and TRBJ2-2; D unclear. The CDR3 covers 13 residues. V was cut by 3 bases and J by 7 bases, with 9 bases left in between. Germline-derived CDR1 and CDR2 are LGHNA and YNFKEQ. CDR3 in amino acids: CASSQALGGELFF. DNA of the CDR3: TGTGCCAGCAGCCAGGCATTGGGCGGGGAGCTGTTTTTT.

The genes are TRBV11-2 and TRBJ2-7; 9 positions match TRBD2. CDR1 is SGHAT and CDR2 is FQNNGV in the germline V gene. With V trimmed by 6 bases and J by 2 bases, 17 bases remained unmatched. The CDR3 consists of 18 residues. The CDR3 protein is CASRAIAGEGLNTYEQYF. The DNA of the CDR3 is TGTGCCAGCAGAGCTATAGCGGGAGAGGGTTTGAACACCTACGAGCAGTACTTC.

This clonotype was found many times. The V and J genes are TRBV29-1 and TRBJ2-5, with D tentatively TRBD2 (6 bases). V dropped 4 bases and J dropped 4 bases, with 16 bases sitting between them. Looked up from germline, CDR1 is SQVTM and CDR2 is ANQGSEA. The CDR3 consists of 14 residues. The CDR3 sequence is CSVVHSGVRETQYF. The CDR3 DNA reads as TGCAGCGTTGTCCACTCGGGAGTAAGAGAGACCCAGTACTTC.

This clonotype was seen repeatedly, ten times or more. The gene calls are TRBV12-3 or TRBV12-4 and TRBJ1-5; 7 bases fit TRBD1. Losses at the gene ends were 3 bases for V and 3 bases for J; bases not matched to a gene: 2. The CDR3 is 14 amino acids. The DNA of the CDR3 is TGTGCCAGCAGTTTGACAGGGTCCAATCAGCCCCAGCATTTT. Translation: CASSLTGSNQPQHF.

This clonotype was seen a handful of times. J is TRBJ1-5 and V is TRBV28; 8 positions match TRBD1. This CDR3 is built from 16 residues. Germline values: CDR1 MDHEN, CDR2 SYDVKM. With 6 bases clipped from V and 7 bases from J, the junction kept 14 bases outside the gene matches. CDR3 protein: CASSITGGIYGQPQHF. DNA for the CDR3: TGTGCCAGCAGCATAACAGGGGGGATCTACGGGCAGCCCCAGCATTTT.

This clonotype was found a few times. The V and J genes are TRBV10-3 and TRBJ2-3; D not resolved. The CDR3 spans 16 residues. V lost 5 bases and J lost 0, with 15 bases in between. Germline CDR1 reads ENHRY; CDR2 reads SYGVKD. The chain's CDR3 is CAISLTNYASTDTQYF. The CDR3 DNA follows: TGTGCCATCAGTTTGACGAATTACGCTAGCACAGATACGCAGTATTTT.